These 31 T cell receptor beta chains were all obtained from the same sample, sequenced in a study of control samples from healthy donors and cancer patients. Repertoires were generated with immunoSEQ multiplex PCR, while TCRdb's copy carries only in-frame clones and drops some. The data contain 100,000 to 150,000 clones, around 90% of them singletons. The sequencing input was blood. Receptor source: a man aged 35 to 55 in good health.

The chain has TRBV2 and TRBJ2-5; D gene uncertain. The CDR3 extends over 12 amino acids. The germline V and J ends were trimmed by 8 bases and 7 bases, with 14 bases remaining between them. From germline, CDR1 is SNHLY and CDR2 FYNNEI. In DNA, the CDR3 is TGTGCCAGCGAGGCTGGGTTGTGGACCCAGTACTTC. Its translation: CASEAGLWTQYF.

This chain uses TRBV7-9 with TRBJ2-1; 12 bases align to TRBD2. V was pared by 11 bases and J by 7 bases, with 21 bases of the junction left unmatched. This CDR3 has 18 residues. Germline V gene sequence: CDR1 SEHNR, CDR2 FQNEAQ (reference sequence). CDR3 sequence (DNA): TGTGCCTACAGGGCTAGCGGGGGGGCCCGGGCTCTTCTGAATGAGCAGTTCTTC. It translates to CAYRASGGARALLNEQFF.

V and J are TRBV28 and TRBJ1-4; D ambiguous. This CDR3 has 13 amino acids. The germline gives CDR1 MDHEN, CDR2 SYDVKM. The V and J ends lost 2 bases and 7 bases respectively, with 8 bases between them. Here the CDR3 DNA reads TGTGCCAGCAGTTTAAGTTTCGTTGAAAAACTGTTTTTT. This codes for CASSLSFVEKLFF.

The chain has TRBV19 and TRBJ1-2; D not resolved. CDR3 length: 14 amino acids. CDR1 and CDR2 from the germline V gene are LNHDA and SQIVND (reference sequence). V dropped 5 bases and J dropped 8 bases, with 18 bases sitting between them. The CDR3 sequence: CASSRRSGDGGYTF. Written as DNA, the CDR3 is TGTGCCAGTAGTCGCCGCTCCGGGGATGGCGGCTACACCTTC.

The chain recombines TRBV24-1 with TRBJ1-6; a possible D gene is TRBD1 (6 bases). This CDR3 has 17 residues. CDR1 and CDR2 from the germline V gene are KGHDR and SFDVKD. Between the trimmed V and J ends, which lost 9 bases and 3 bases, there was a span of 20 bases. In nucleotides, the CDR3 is TGTGCCACCCCTAAGATTGGGGGGGCACGCTATAATTCACCCCTCCACTTT. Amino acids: CATPKIGGARYNSPLHF.

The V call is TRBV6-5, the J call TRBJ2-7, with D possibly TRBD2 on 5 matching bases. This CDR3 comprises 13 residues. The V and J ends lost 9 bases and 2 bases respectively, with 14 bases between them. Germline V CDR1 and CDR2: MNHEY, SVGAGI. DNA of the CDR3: TGTGCCAGTATTAGCGAGGACGCCTACGAGCAGTACTTC. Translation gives CASISEDAYEQYF.

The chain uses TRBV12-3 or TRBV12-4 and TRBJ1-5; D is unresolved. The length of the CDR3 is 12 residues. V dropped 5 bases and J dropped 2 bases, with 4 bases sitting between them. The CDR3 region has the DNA TGTGCCAGCAGTCCCGGCAATCAGCCCCAGCATTTT. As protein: CASSPGNQPQHF.

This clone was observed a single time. In DNA form, the CDR3 reads TGTGCCAGCAGCCCGAGGACAGGGGGCTTGGCTTTCTTT. Protein sequence: CASSPRTGGLAFF. The chain uses TRBV12-3 or TRBV12-4 and TRBJ1-1, with 11 bases identical to TRBD1. This CDR3 is built from 13 residues. Trimming removed 6 bases from V and 11 bases from J; junction bases left unmatched: 8.

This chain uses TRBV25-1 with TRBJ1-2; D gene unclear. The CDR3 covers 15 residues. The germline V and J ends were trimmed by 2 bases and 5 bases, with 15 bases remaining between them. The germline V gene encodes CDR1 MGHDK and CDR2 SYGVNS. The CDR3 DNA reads TGTGCCAGCAGTGAAGGCGGCTTCCTGGGGTATGGCTACACCTTC. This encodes CASSEGGFLGYGYTF.

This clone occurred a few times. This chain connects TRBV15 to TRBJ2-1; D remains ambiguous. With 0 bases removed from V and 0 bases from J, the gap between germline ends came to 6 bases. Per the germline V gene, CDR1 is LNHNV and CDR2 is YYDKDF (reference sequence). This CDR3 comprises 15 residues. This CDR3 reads CATSRDRASYNEQFF. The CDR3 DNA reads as TGTGCCACCAGCAGAGATCGGGCCTCCTACAATGAGCAGTTCTTC.

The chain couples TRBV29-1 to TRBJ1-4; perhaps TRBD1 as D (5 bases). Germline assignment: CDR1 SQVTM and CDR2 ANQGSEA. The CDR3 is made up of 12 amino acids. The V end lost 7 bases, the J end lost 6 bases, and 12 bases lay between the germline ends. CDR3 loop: CSGGEGYEKLFF. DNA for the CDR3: TGCAGCGGGGGCGAGGGATATGAAAAACTGTTTTTT.

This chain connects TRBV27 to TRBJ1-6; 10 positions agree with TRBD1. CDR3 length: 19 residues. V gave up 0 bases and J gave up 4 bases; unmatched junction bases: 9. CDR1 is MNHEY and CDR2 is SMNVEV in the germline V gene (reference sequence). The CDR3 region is CASSLSHPGTGDYNSPLHF. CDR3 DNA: TGTGCCAGCAGTTTATCGCACCCCGGGACAGGGGATTATAATTCACCCCTCCACTTT.

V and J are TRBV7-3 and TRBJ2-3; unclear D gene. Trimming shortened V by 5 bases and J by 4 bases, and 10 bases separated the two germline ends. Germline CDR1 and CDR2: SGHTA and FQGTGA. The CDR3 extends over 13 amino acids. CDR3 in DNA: TGTGCCAGCAGCCCCCCTGGCGCAGATACGCAGTATTTT. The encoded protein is CASSPPGADTQYF.

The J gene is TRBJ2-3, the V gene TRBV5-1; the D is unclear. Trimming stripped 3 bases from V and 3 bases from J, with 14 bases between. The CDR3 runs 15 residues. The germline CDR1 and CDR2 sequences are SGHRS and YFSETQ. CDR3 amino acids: CASSSGGVQTDTQYF. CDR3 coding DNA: TGCGCCAGCAGCTCAGGTGGGGTCCAAACAGATACGCAGTATTTT.

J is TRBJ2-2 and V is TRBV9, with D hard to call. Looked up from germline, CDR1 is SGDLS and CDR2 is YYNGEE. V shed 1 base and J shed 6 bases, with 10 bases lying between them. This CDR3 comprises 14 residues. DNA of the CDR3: TGTGCCAGCAGCGTATCTTTTTTTCCCGGGGAGCTGTTTTTT. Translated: CASSVSFFPGELFF.

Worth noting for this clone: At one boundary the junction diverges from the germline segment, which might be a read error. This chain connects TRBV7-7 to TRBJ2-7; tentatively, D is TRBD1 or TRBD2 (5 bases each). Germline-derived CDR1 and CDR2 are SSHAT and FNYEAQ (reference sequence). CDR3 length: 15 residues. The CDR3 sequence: CASSLARDGNYEQYF. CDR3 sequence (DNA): TGTGCTAGCAGCTTAGCGAGGGACGGGAACTACGAGCAGTACTTC.

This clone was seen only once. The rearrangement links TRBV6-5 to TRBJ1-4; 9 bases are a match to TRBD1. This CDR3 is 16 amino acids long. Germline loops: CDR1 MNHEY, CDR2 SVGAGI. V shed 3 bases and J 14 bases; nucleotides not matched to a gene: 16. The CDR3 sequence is CASSYRSAGQGIRLFF. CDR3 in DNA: TGTGCCAGCAGTTATAGGTCGGCGGGACAGGGAATTCGGCTGTTTTTT.

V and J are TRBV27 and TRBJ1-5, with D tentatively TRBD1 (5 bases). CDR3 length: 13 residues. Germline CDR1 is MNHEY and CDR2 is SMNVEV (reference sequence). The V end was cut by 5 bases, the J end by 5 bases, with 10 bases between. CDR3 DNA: TGTGCCAGCAGTGGGGGATGGGATCAGCCCCAGCATTTT. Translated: CASSGGWDQPQHF.

The CDR3 DNA sequence: TGTGCCATCAGTGAGTCGACAGAATCAGAAGCTTTCTTT. Encoded protein: CAISESTESEAFF. The chain uses TRBV10-3 and TRBJ1-1; TRBD1 might be the D (5 bases). The CDR3 is made up of 13 amino acids. Germline V gene lookup returns CDR1 ENHRY and CDR2 SYGVKD. Trimming took off 0 bases at V and 8 bases at J, with 10 bases between the two ends.

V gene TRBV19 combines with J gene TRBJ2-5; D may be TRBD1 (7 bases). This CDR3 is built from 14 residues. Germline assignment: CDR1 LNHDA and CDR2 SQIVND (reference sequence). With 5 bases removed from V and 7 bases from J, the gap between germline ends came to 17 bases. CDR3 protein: CASSDLRGRGTQYF. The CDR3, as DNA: TGTGCCAGTAGTGACTTAAGGGGGCGGGGGACCCAGTACTTC.

CDR3 in amino acids: CASSSETGPNEKLFF. CDR3 bases: TGTGCCAGCAGTTCAGAGACAGGGCCGAATGAAAAACTGTTTTTT. The chain combines TRBV28 with TRBJ1-4; 7 nucleotides match TRBD1. From germline, CDR1 is MDHEN and CDR2 SYDVKM. Trimming at V came to 4 bases and at J to 5 bases, leaving 7 bases not matched to a gene. CDR3 length: 15 residues.

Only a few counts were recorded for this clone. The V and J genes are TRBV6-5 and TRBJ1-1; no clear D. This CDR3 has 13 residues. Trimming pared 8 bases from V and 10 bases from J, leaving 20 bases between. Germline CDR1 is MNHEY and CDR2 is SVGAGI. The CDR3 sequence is CASVATLQGSAFF. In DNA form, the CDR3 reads TGTGCCAGCGTCGCAACTCTACAAGGTTCAGCTTTCTTT.

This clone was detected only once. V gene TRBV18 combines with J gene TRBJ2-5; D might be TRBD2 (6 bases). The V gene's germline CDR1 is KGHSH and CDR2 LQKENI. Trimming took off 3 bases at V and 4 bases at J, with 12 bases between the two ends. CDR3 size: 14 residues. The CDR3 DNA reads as TGTGCCAGCTCACCGGACTGGAGGGGAGAGACCCAGTACTTC. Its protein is CASSPDWRGETQYF.

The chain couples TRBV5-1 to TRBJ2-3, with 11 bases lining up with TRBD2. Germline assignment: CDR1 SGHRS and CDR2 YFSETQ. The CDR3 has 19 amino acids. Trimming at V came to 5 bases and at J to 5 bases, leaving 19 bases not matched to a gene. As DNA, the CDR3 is TGCGCCAGCAGTCGAAACCTTCCTCTCGGGACTAGCGGTGGAGATACGCAGTATTTT. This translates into CASSRNLPLGTSGGDTQYF.

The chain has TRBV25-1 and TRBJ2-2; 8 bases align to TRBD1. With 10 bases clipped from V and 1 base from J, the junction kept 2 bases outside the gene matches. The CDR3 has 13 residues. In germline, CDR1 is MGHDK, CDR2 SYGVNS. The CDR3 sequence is CATGTGNTGELFF. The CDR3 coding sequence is TGTGCCACCGGGACAGGGAACACCGGGGAGCTGTTTTTT.

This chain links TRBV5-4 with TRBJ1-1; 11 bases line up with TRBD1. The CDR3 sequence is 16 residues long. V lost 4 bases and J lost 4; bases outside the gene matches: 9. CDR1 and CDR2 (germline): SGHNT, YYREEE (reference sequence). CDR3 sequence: CASSPGTGGRLTEAFF. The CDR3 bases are TGTGCCAGCAGCCCTGGGACAGGGGGTCGACTCACTGAAGCTTTCTTT.

The CDR3 region has the DNA TGTGCCAGCAGCTTGGCTTCAGGGATATCGGATACGCAGTATTTT. It encodes CASSLASGISDTQYF. J is TRBJ2-3 and V is TRBV5-4, with a possible D match to TRBD1 (5 bases). The V end was cut by 0 bases, the J end by 6 bases, with 14 bases between. Per germline, CDR1 SGHNT and CDR2 YYREEE (reference sequence). CDR3 length: 15 amino acids.

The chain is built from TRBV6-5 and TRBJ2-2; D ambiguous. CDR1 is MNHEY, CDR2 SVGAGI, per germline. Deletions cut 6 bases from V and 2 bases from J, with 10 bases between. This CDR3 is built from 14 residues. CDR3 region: CASRVHENTGELFF. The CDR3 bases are TGTGCCAGCAGGGTTCACGAAAACACCGGGGAGCTGTTTTTT.

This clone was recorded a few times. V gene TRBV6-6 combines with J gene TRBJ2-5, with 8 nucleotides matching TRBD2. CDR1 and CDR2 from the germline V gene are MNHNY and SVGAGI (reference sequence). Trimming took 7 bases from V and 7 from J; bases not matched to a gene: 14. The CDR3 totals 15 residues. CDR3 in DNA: TGTGCCAGCATGAGGCGGGGGGCGGAATTAGGGACCCAGTACTTC. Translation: CASMRRGAELGTQYF.

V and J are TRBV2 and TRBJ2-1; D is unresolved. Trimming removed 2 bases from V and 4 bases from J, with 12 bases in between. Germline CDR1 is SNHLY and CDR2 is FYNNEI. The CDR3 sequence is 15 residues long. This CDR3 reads CASSEQSQTYNEQFF. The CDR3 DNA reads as TGTGCCAGCAGTGAACAAAGCCAGACTTACAATGAGCAGTTCTTC.

This CDR3 is CAWSVERGLNNEQFF. The CDR3 bases are TGTGCCTGGAGTGTGGAGAGGGGGCTTAACAATGAGCAGTTCTTC. The chain uses TRBV30 and TRBJ2-1, with 7 bases that match TRBD1. With V trimmed by 0 bases and J by 5 bases, 7 bases remained unmatched. The CDR3 is 15 amino acids. Germline V gene sequence: CDR1 GTSNPN, CDR2 SVGIG (reference sequence). Combining the CDR3 with reference TRBV30 and TRBJ2-1 gives the whole variable domain SQTIHQWPATLVQPVGSPLSLECTVEGTSNPNLYWYRQAAGRGLQLLFYSVGIGQISSEVPQNLSASRPQDRQFILSSKKLLLSDSGFYLCAWSVERGLNNEQFFGPGTRLTVL.